This T cell receptor (beta chain) is from a study of T-cell reconstitution after alpha-beta-depleted transplantation in children. Study results and limitations: Reported findings indicate that, about two months after transplant, alpha-beta T cells came from several hundred expanded clones, which were derived from non-depleted graft cells. Newly produced T cells mostly provided counts and TCRbeta diversity after one year, as hyperexpanded clones declined. Surviving recipient cells, namely T cells and thymic progenitors, were the source of high day-60 TCRbeta diversity in some patients.

Unique molecular identifiers were incorporated when the TCRbeta library was constructed. TCRdb ran MiXCR on the PCR reads and lists one entry per CDR3 protein. The table lists approximately 270,000 distinct CDR3 sequences, roughly a quarter of them singletons, with about 5% in the top ten. This clonotype has just a few counts. What it recognizes is unknown. With 1 base removed from V and 3 bases from J, the gap between germline ends came to 7 bases. The germline CDR1 and CDR2 sequences are SQVTM and ANQGSEA. The length of the CDR3 is 12 residues. This sequence joins TRBV29-1 and TRBJ2-7; no firm D call. The clonotype was recovered from a female patient aged 2-9 years who had a stem cell transplant for congenital amegakaryocytic thrombocytopenia, so the T cells may come from the graft donor. The input for sequencing was PBMCs, mostly from graft donor cells, taken 360 days after TCRalphabeta/CD19-depleted stem cell transplant. The CDR3 here is CSVEVGSYEQYF. CDR3 coding DNA: TGCAGCGTTGAAGTTGGCAGCTACGAGCAGTACTTC.